This TCR beta chain is from a study of blood T cell repertoires in COVID-19. Study as a whole: Both acute and convalescent COVID-19 samples were obtained from the United States, Italy and Spain. Sources were T cells, B-cell-depleted T cells, or PBMCs; the material itself was cDNA or gDNA.

CDR1 and CDR2 from the germline V gene are MNHEY and SMNVEV (reference sequence). The CDR3 length is 14 residues. Unmatched junction bases numbered 4, after V lost 3 bases and J lost 8 bases. Authors' methods: Counts of nucleated cells, estimated from reference gene primer amplification, were obtained. Sequencing used immunoSEQ multiplex PCR; TCRdb keeps in-frame clones, though not all of them. The DNA gave D and trimming, while V, J and clone size come from that table. The sample lists 150,000 to 200,000 clones, over 80% seen once, with 2.5% to 3.5% in the top ten. The sequenced sample was peripheral blood. V gene TRBV27 combines with J gene TRBJ1-6, with 7 bases identical to TRBD1. This receptor was identified in a woman aged 55-69 years with acute or convalescent COVID-19. The CDR3 is CASSFRQGYSPLHF. CDR3 nucleotides: TGTGCCAGCAGTTTCCGACAGGGATATTCACCCCTCCACTTT.